Following are 32 T cell receptor beta chains from one sample sequenced in a study of PD-1 blockade in classical Hodgkin lymphoma. Time point: cycle 4 day 1 (C4D1), after 6 weeks of nivolumab. Every patient was affected by relapse after autologous stem cell transplantation, while exposure to brentuximab vedotin was not uniform. The table came from immunoSEQ multiplex PCR; TCRdb's copy has only in-frame clones and leaves some out. The sample carries about 47,000 clones, 70% to 80% recorded once. Sequenced material: peripheral blood mononuclear cells (PBMCs), taken before the fourth cycle of nivolumab. Every receptor here comes from a human donor with classical Hodgkin lymphoma.

J is TRBJ1-5 and V is TRBV28; tentatively, D is TRBD1 (5 bases). Trimming pared 0 bases from V and 0 bases from J, leaving 12 bases between. In germline, CDR1 is MDHEN, CDR2 SYDVKM. The CDR3 sequence is 17 residues long. The CDR3 here is CASSLWTGDVSNQPQHF. For the CDR3, the DNA is TGTGCCAGCAGTTTATGGACCGGGGACGTTAGCAATCAGCCCCAGCATTTT.

J is TRBJ1-2 and V is TRBV5-1, with unresolved D. Germline V lookup: CDR1 SGHRS, CDR2 YFSETQ. The CDR3 covers 15 residues. V dropped 0 bases and J dropped 5 bases, with 14 bases sitting between them. CDR3 sequence (DNA): TGCGCCAGCAGCTTGGCGGGCAGGAGCCTTTATGGCTACACCTTC. This gives the protein CASSLAGRSLYGYTF.

The chain combines TRBV13 with TRBJ2-3; TRBD2 aligns across 7 bases. The CDR3 is made up of 15 amino acids. Germline trimming cut 7 bases from V and 1 base from J; bases unmatched to any gene: 8. From germline, CDR1 is PRHDT and CDR2 FYEKMQ (reference sequence). The CDR3 nucleotides are TGTGCCAGCACCCGGGGGGAGAGGCGCACAGATACGCAGTATTTT. Translating gives CASTRGERRTDTQYF. The complete variable domain, with remaining parts taken from reference TRBV13 and TRBJ2-3, reads AAGVIQSPRHLIKEKRETATLKCYPIPRHDTVYWYQQGPGQDPQFLISFYEKMQSDKGSIPDRFSAQQFSDYHSELNMSSLELGDSALYFCASTRGERRTDTQYFGPGTRLTVL.

J is TRBJ2-6 and V is TRBV19; D might be TRBD1 (5 bases). The CDR3 totals 16 residues. Deletions cut 8 bases from V and 0 bases from J, with 14 bases between. Germline V lookup: CDR1 LNHDA, CDR2 SQIVND (reference sequence). The CDR3 here is CASSPAQASGANVLTF. CDR3 sequence (DNA): TGTGCCAGTTCGCCTGCACAGGCCTCTGGGGCCAACGTCCTGACTTTC.

The genes are TRBV5-1 and TRBJ2-1; possible D gene TRBD1, 5 bases. Germline values: CDR1 SGHRS, CDR2 YFSETQ. The V end was cut by 0 bases, the J end by 9 bases, with 7 bases between. CDR3 length equals 12 residues. The CDR3, as DNA: TGCGCCAGCAGCTTGGCTCAGGGTGAGCAGTTCTTC. Translation gives CASSLAQGEQFF.

This rearrangement joins TRBV5-1 to TRBJ1-1; D is perhaps TRBD1 (5 bases). This CDR3 is built from 15 residues. Deletions cut 3 bases from V and 4 bases from J, with 16 bases between. In germline, CDR1 is SGHRS, CDR2 YFSETQ. CDR3 residues: CASSWTGGDSTEAFF. CDR3 DNA: TGCGCCAGCAGCTGGACCGGTGGGGACTCCACTGAAGCTTTCTTT.

The chain uses TRBV5-5 and TRBJ2-5; TRBD2 is a possible D gene (5 bases). CDR3 size: 15 residues. Germline CDR1 and CDR2: SGHKS and YYEKEE (reference sequence). Trimming removed 5 bases at V and 2 bases at J, with 16 bases between. CDR3: CASRYWVDFQETQYF. CDR3 sequence (DNA): TGTGCCAGCAGATATTGGGTGGACTTTCAAGAGACCCAGTACTTC. Together with reference TRBV5-5 and TRBJ2-5, the CDR3 gives the full variable domain: DAGVTQSPTHLIKTRGQQVTLRCSPISGHKSVSWYQQVLGQGPQFIFQYYEKEERGRGNFPDRFSARQFPNYSSELNVNALLLGDSALYLCASRYWVDFQETQYFGPGTRLLVL.

The chain carries TRBV6-5 and TRBJ1-2; D unclear. The V end was cut by 7 bases, the J end by 0 bases, with 12 bases between. Germline values: CDR1 MNHEY, CDR2 SVGAGI. The CDR3 length is 14 residues. The CDR3, as DNA: TGTGCCAGCAAGCCCACATCGGCTAACTATGGCTACACCTTC. Protein product: CASKPTSANYGYTF.

The CDR3 region has the DNA TGTGCCAGTAGTCTCACCTTCCTTACACTTGGCAATCAGCCCCAGCATTTT. This sequence encodes CASSLTFLTLGNQPQHF. V usage is TRBV19 and J usage is TRBJ1-5; D remains ambiguous. Germline CDR1 and CDR2: LNHDA and SQIVND (reference sequence). V shed 5 bases and J shed 2 bases, with 19 bases lying between them. The CDR3 consists of 17 residues.

The V gene is TRBV7-2, the J gene TRBJ2-7, with 8 bases fitting TRBD1. The junction had 7 bases not matched to a gene; V was cut back by 5 bases and J by 4 bases. Germline V gene lookup returns CDR1 SGHTA and CDR2 FQGNSA. The CDR3 has 14 amino acids. The CDR3 is CASSPDRGPYEQYF. As DNA, the CDR3 is TGTGCCAGCAGCCCCGACAGGGGACCTTACGAGCAGTACTTC.

The V call is TRBV18, the J call TRBJ1-5; D unresolved. V was trimmed by 3 bases and J by 8 bases, leaving 14 bases between them. The CDR3 contains 14 residues. The germline gives CDR1 KGHSH, CDR2 LQKENI. CDR3 amino acids: CASSPRTSAEPQHF. The CDR3 DNA reads TGTGCCAGCTCACCCCGGACGTCCGCCGAGCCCCAGCATTTT.

This chain uses TRBV6-4 with TRBJ1-6, with 10 bases that match TRBD1. Germline V gene sequence: CDR1 MRHNA, CDR2 SNTAGT. The V and J ends lost 5 bases and 7 bases, in that order; junction bases with no gene match: 5. CDR3 length: 15 amino acids. The CDR3, as DNA: TGTGCCAGCAGTCGACAGGGGGCAGGGAATTCACCCCTCCACTTT. Translating gives CASSRQGAGNSPLHF.

The V call is TRBV9, the J call TRBJ1-2; no firm D call. The CDR3 consists of 12 residues. CDR1 is SGDLS and CDR2 is YYNGEE in the germline V gene. Trimming took 4 bases from V and 8 from J, leaving 12 bases between them. In DNA form, the CDR3 reads TGTGCCAGCAGCCCCCCCTCGCAGGGCTACACCTTC. Its translation is CASSPPSQGYTF.

The rearrangement uses TRBV7-2 and TRBJ2-7, with D tentatively TRBD1 or TRBD2 (5 bases each). The CDR3 length is 14 residues. The germline CDR1 and CDR2 sequences are SGHTA and FQGNSA. V lost 5 bases to trimming and J lost 4 bases, with 15 bases between them. CDR3 loop: CASSPPGRPYEQYF. The CDR3 DNA follows: TGTGCCAGCAGCCCGCCGGGACGGCCTTACGAGCAGTACTTC. The whole variable domain, remainder taken from reference TRBV7-2 and TRBJ2-7, is GAGVSQSPSNKVTEKGKDVELRCDPISGHTALYWYRQSLGQGLEFLIYFQGNSAPDKSGLPSDRFSAERTGGSVSTLTIQRTQQEDSAVYLCASSPPGRPYEQYFGPGTRLTVT.

This clone was counted between two and nine times. The J gene is TRBJ1-2, the V gene TRBV4-1; TRBD1 might be the D (6 bases). Germline V gene sequence: CDR1 MGHRA, CDR2 YSYEKL. Trimming removed 4 bases at V and 10 bases at J, with 10 bases between. The CDR3 contains 11 residues. The CDR3 here is CASSRLGAYTF. CDR3 in DNA: TGCGCCAGCAGCCGTTTGGGGGCCTACACCTTC.

This chain uses TRBV7-2 with TRBJ2-7; D is unresolved. Trimming stripped 1 base from V and 0 bases from J, with 10 bases between. CDR1 SGHTA and CDR2 FQGNSA come from the germline V gene. The CDR3 spans 15 residues. In nucleotides, the CDR3 is TGTGCCAGCAGCTTAGAAGTACAGTACTCCTACGAGCAGTACTTC. Its protein product is CASSLEVQYSYEQYF.

This chain connects TRBV5-5 to TRBJ1-6, with D unresolved. This CDR3 is built from 15 residues. Trimming cost V 4 bases and J 0 bases, with 8 bases left between them. Germline CDR1 SGHKS, CDR2 YYEKEE (reference sequence). The CDR3 DNA reads TGTGCCAGCAGCCCTCAAGGCTCCTATAATTCACCCCTCCACTTT. It codes for CASSPQGSYNSPLHF.

V is TRBV27 and J is TRBJ1-2; TRBD1 agrees at 10 bases. The CDR3 totals 15 residues. From germline, CDR1 is MNHEY and CDR2 SMNVEV (reference sequence). Unmatched junction bases numbered 7, after V lost 5 bases and J lost 4 bases. CDR3 nucleotide sequence: TGTGCCAGCAGTCCCGGGACAGGGGCGGGCTATGGCTACACCTTC. This sequence encodes CASSPGTGAGYGYTF.

V gene TRBV6-1 combines with J gene TRBJ1-1, with D possibly TRBD1 on 5 matching bases. Trimming stripped 7 bases from V and 3 bases from J, with 15 bases between. Germline values: CDR1 MNHNS, CDR2 SASEGT. The CDR3 spans 14 residues. For the CDR3, the DNA is TGTGCCAGCACCAGGGACGGCGGGGACACTGAAGCTTTCTTT. This encodes CASTRDGGDTEAFF.

This rearrangement joins TRBV6-5 to TRBJ2-7; tentative D call: TRBD1 (6 bases). The V gene's germline CDR1 is MNHEY and CDR2 SVGAGI. The CDR3 length is 15 residues. Trimming removed 6 bases at V and 0 bases at J, with 15 bases between. The CDR3 reads CASRRYQDSSYEQYF. CDR3 coding DNA: TGTGCCAGCAGGAGATACCAGGACAGCTCCTACGAGCAGTACTTC.

The J gene is TRBJ2-7, the V gene TRBV18, with 7 bases that match TRBD2. Trimming cost V 1 base and J 2 bases; bases outside gene matches: 5. Per the germline V gene, CDR1 is KGHSH and CDR2 is LQKENI. The CDR3 totals 15 residues. CDR3 loop: CASSPLGAGAYEQYF. CDR3 bases: TGTGCCAGCTCACCACTCGGCGCGGGGGCCTACGAGCAGTACTTC.

The rearrangement uses TRBV4-3 and TRBJ1-2; 7 nucleotides line up with TRBD1. CDR1 is LGHNA and CDR2 is YSLEER in the germline V gene. The trim removed 1 base at V and 4 bases at J, leaving 6 bases unmatched. CDR3 size: 15 residues. CDR3 loop: CASSQVRDSAYGYTF. CDR3 coding DNA: TGCGCCAGCAGCCAAGTACGGGACAGTGCCTATGGCTACACCTTC.

The genes are TRBV9 and TRBJ2-5; D is possibly TRBD1 (6 bases). Per germline, CDR1 SGDLS and CDR2 YYNGEE. V was trimmed by 4 bases and J by 3 bases, leaving 16 bases between them. CDR3 length equals 15 residues. CDR3 region: CASSLTFRQEETQYF. The CDR3 DNA reads TGTGCCAGCAGCCTAACCTTTAGACAGGAAGAGACCCAGTACTTC.

The chain joins TRBV11-1 to TRBJ2-7; no definite D call. The DNA end favors TRBJ2-4, so the J call may be wrong. Germline V CDR1 and CDR2: SGHAT, FQDESV (reference sequence). CDR3 length equals 16 residues. In DNA, the CDR3 is TGTGCCAGCAGCTTAGACATTCGGCAGTTGGGAAACATTCAGTACTTC. It encodes CASSLDIRQLGNIQYF.

This clone was seen a handful of times. The chain joins TRBV7-2 to TRBJ2-5; D remains ambiguous. The CDR3 spans 15 residues. With 1 base removed from V and 5 bases from J, the gap between germline ends came to 14 bases. Germline values: CDR1 SGHTA, CDR2 FQGNSA. This CDR3 is CASSLVGNPRETQYF. Written as DNA, the CDR3 is TGTGCCAGCAGCTTAGTAGGGAACCCAAGGGAGACCCAGTACTTC.

This chain joins TRBV30 and TRBJ2-5; no reliable D call. In germline, CDR1 is GTSNPN, CDR2 SVGIG (reference sequence). The CDR3 spans 11 residues. The V and J ends lost 5 bases and 4 bases respectively, with 8 bases between them. CDR3 region: CAWGPRETQYF. CDR3 DNA sequence: TGTGCCTGGGGCCCGCGAGAGACCCAGTACTTC.

The chain uses TRBV21-1 and TRBJ1-1. TRBV21-1 is recorded as a pseudogene. The CDR3 consists of 17 residues. This CDR3 reads CASSKAIKGIMNTEAFF. The CDR3 coding sequence is TGTGCCAGCAGCAAAGCAATAAAGGGCATCATGAACACTGAAGCTTTCTTT.

The rearrangement links TRBV27 to TRBJ1-4; no clear D. V lost 2 bases and J 4 bases, leaving 8 bases between the germline ends. Germline CDR1 MNHEY, CDR2 SMNVEV (reference sequence). CDR3 size: 14 residues. The CDR3 here is CASSLTPYNEKLFF. CDR3 nucleotides: TGTGCCAGCAGTTTAACTCCGTATAATGAAAAACTGTTTTTT. Full variable domain (missing parts from reference TRBV27 and TRBJ1-4): EAQVTQNPRYLITVTGKKLTVTCSQNMNHEYMSWYRQDPGLGLRQIYYSMNVEVTDKGDVPEGYKVSRKEKRNFPLILESPSPNQTSLYFCASSLTPYNEKLFFGSGTQLSVL.

V usage is TRBV15 and J usage is TRBJ2-5; weak D call: TRBD2 (6 bases). Trimming pared 0 bases from V and 2 bases from J, leaving 10 bases between. The germline V gene encodes CDR1 LNHNV and CDR2 YYDKDF (reference sequence). The CDR3 extends over 15 amino acids. The CDR3 DNA is TGTGCCACCAGCAGAGAAGGACTACAACAAGAGACCCAGTACTTC. Translation: CATSREGLQQETQYF.

The rearrangement uses TRBV4-1 and TRBJ2-3; maybe TRBD2 (5 bases). With 0 bases removed from V and 6 bases from J, the gap between germline ends came to 10 bases. This CDR3 is built from 14 residues. CDR1 is MGHRA, CDR2 YSYEKL, per germline. The CDR3 region is CASSQERVYDTQYF. CDR3 nucleotide sequence: TGCGCCAGCAGCCAAGAGAGGGTCTATGATACGCAGTATTTT.

The chain employs TRBV2 and TRBJ1-1; the D is unclear. CDR1 SNHLY and CDR2 FYNNEI come from the germline V gene. This CDR3 has 13 amino acids. V was pared by 4 bases and J by 3 bases, with 9 bases between. The CDR3 DNA sequence: TGTGCCAGCAGTGCAGCGATCTACACTGAAGCTTTCTTT. This codes for CASSAAIYTEAFF.

The chain carries TRBV7-3 and TRBJ2-7; 11 positions match TRBD2. The ends lost 5 bases at V and 6 bases at J; junction bases unmatched: 9. This CDR3 has 15 amino acids. The V gene's germline CDR1 is SGHTA and CDR2 FQGTGA. CDR3 sequence (DNA): TGTGCCAGCAGCCCGGGACTAGCGGAAGTGAGCGAGCAGTACTTC. Translation: CASSPGLAEVSEQYF.